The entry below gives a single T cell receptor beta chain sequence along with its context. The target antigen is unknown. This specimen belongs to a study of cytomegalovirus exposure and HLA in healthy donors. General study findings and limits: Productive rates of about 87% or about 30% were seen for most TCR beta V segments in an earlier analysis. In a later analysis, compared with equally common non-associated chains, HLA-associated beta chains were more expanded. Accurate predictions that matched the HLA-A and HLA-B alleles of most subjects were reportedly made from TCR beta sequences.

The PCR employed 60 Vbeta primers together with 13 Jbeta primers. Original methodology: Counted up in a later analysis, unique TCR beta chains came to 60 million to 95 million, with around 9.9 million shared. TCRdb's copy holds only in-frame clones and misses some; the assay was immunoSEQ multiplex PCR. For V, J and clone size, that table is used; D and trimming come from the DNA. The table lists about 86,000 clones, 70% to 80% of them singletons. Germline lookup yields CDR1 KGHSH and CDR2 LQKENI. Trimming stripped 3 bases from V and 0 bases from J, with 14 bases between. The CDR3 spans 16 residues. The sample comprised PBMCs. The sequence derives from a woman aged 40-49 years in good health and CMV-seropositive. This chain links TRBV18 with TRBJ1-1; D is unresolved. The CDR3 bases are TGTGCCAGCTCACCCGGGAGTCTCACGATGAACACTGAAGCTTTCTTT. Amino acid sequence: CASSPGSLTMNTEAFF. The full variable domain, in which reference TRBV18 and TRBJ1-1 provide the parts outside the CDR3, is NAGVMQNPRHLVRRRGQEARLRCSPMKGHSHVYWYRQLPEEGLKFMVYLQKENIIDESGMPKERFSAEFPKEGPSILRIQQVVRGDSAAYFCASSPGSLTMNTEAFFGQGTRLTVV.